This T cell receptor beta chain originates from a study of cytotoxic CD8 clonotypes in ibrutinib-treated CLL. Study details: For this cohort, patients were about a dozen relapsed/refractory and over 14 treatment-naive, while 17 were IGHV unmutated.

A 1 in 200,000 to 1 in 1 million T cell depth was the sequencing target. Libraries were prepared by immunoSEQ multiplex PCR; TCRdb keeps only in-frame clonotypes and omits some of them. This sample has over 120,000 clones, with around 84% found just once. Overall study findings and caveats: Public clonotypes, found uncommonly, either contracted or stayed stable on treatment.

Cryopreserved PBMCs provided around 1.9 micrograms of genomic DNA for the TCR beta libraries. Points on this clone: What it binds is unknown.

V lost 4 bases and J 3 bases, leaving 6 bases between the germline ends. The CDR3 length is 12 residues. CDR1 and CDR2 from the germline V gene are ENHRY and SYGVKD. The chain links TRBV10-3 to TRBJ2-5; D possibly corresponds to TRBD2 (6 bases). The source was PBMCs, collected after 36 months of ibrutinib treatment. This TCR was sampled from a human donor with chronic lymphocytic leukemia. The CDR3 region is CAISGLEETQYF. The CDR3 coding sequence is TGTGCCATCAGTGGACTAGAAGAGACCCAGTACTTC.